The 8 T cell receptor beta chains given below trace back to one sample, sequenced in a study of PD-1 blockade in classical Hodgkin lymphoma. Indicated time point: cycle 4 day 1 (C4D1), after five to seven weeks of nivolumab. Exposure to brentuximab vedotin varied, and each patient had relapsed following autologous stem cell transplantation. Sequenced by immunoSEQ multiplex PCR; TCRdb stores in-frame clones only, minus some. The data show roughly 100,000 clones, roughly nine tenths seen once. The source was peripheral blood mononuclear cells (PBMCs), collected before the fourth cycle of nivolumab. These receptors originate from a human donor with classical Hodgkin lymphoma.

The chain couples TRBV28 to TRBJ1-5; D remains ambiguous. V shed 5 bases and J shed 0 bases, with 11 bases lying between them. The germline V gene encodes CDR1 MDHEN and CDR2 SYDVKM. This CDR3 is built from 15 residues. This CDR3 is CASSPITVSNQPQHF. The DNA for the CDR3 is TGTGCCAGCAGTCCAATCACAGTTAGCAATCAGCCCCAGCATTTT. Complete variable domain (other parts from reference TRBV28 and TRBJ1-5): DVKVTQSSRYLVKRTGEKVFLECVQDMDHENMFWYRQDPGLGLRLIYFSYDVKMKEKGDIPEGYSVSREKKERFSLILESASTNQTSMYLCASSPITVSNQPQHFGDGTRLSIL.

V is TRBV15 and J is TRBJ2-7; 7 bases are a match to TRBD1. CDR3 length: 14 amino acids. With V trimmed by 1 base and J by 0 bases, 0 bases remained unmatched. Germline values: CDR1 LNHNV, CDR2 YYDKDF (reference sequence). The CDR3 region is CATSRAGGSYEQYF. CDR3 in DNA: TGTGCCACCAGCAGAGCAGGGGGCTCCTACGAGCAGTACTTC.

This rearrangement joins TRBV28 to TRBJ1-1; a weak D match, TRBD1 (5 bases). Trimming pared 6 bases from V and 0 bases from J, leaving 17 bases between. Germline V gene sequence: CDR1 MDHEN, CDR2 SYDVKM. The CDR3 covers 16 residues. CDR3 nucleotide sequence: TGTGCCAGCAGGTCGCCGAGGGGCAGCATGAACACTGAAGCTTTCTTT. Protein: CASRSPRGSMNTEAFF.

The chain employs TRBV15 and TRBJ1-3, with a possible D match to TRBD1 (6 bases). There are 17 residues in the CDR3. Germline V CDR1 and CDR2: LNHNV, YYDKDF (reference sequence). V was pared by 0 bases and J by 2 bases, with 14 bases between. CDR3 protein: CATSRDFSRTAGNTIYF. The CDR3 nucleotides are TGTGCCACCAGCAGAGATTTCTCTAGGACAGCTGGAAACACCATATATTTT. The entire variable domain, with the rest obtained from reference TRBV15 and TRBJ1-3, is as follows: DAMVIQNPRYQVTQFGKPVTLSCSQTLNHNVMYWYQQKSSQAPKLLFHYYDKDFNNEADTPDNFQSRRPNTSFCFLDIRSPGLGDTAMYLCATSRDFSRTAGNTIYFGEGSWLTVV.

This clone is a singleton in its sample. An end of the junction differs from the germline gene, which may be a read error. The chain uses TRBV28 and TRBJ2-3; 12 nucleotides line up with TRBD2. Per germline, CDR1 MDHEN and CDR2 SYDVKM. The CDR3 loop spans 13 amino acids. The CDR3 DNA sequence: TGTGCCAGCAGTTTCGAGCTAGCGGGAGGGCCGCATTTT. Residues: CASSFELAGGPHF.

In nucleotides, the CDR3 is TGCGCCAGCAGTACCGAGCTTACGGATGGCTACACCTTC. Its translation: CASSTELTDGYTF. This sequence joins TRBV5-1 and TRBJ1-2; D ambiguous. There are 13 residues in the CDR3. The germline V and J ends were trimmed by 5 bases and 6 bases, with 14 bases remaining between them. CDR1 and CDR2 (germline): SGHRS, YFSETQ. The whole variable domain, remainder taken from reference TRBV5-1 and TRBJ1-2, is KAGVTQTPRYLIKTRGQQVTLSCSPISGHRSVSWYQQTPGQGLQFLFEYFSETQRNKGNFPGRFSGRQFSNSRSEMNVSTLELGDSALYLCASSTELTDGYTFGSGTRLTVV.

This sequence joins TRBV9 and TRBJ2-1; tentative D call: TRBD2 (5 bases). The CDR3 extends over 15 amino acids. The V and J ends lost 4 bases and 2 bases respectively, with 13 bases between them. Looked up from germline, CDR1 is SGDLS and CDR2 is YYNGEE. The CDR3 coding sequence is TGTGCCAGCAGCCCAAGGACTGGGACCTACAATGAGCAGTTCTTC. Protein sequence: CASSPRTGTYNEQFF.

V and J are TRBV7-9 and TRBJ2-2; 9 bases match TRBD2. Per germline, CDR1 SEHNR and CDR2 FQNEAQ (reference sequence). The V segment lost 2 bases and the J segment 6 bases; nucleotides outside the gene matches: 10. The CDR3 contains 17 residues. The CDR3 DNA reads TGTGCCAGCAGCTTACTAGCGGGAATCGCCTCCGCCGGGGAGCTGTTTTTT. Encoded protein: CASSLLAGIASAGELFF.